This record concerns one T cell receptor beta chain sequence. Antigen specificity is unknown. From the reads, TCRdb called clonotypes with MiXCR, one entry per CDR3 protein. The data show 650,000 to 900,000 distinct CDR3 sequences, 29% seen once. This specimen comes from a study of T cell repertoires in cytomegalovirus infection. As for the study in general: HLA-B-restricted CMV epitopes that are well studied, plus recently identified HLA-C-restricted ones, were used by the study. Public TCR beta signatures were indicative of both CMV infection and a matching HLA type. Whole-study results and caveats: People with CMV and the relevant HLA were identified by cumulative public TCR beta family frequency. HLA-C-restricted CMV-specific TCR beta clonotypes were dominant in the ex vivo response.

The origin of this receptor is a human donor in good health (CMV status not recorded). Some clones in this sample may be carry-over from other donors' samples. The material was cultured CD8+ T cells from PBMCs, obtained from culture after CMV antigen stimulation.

CDR3 region: CASSLPVGVFGANVLTF. The CDR3 DNA follows: TGTGCCAGCAGCCTCCCCGTTGGGGTTTTTGGGGCCAACGTCCTGACTTTC. This sequence joins TRBV6-2 or TRBV6-3 and TRBJ2-6; D is uncertain. V shed 6 bases and J shed 3 bases, with 18 bases lying between them. Germline V gene sequence: CDR1 MNHEY, CDR2 SVGEGT. This CDR3 spans 17 amino acids.